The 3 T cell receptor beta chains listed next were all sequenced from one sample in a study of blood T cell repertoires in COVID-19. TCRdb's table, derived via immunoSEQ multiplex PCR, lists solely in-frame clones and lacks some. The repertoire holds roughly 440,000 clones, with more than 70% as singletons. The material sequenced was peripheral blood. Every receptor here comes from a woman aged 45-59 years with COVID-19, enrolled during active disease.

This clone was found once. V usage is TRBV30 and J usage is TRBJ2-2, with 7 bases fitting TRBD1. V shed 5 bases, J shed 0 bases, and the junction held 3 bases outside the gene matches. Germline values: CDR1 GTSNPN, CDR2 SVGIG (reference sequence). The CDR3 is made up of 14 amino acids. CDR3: CAWDGTANTGELFF. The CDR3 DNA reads TGTGCCTGGGACGGGACAGCGAACACCGGGGAGCTGTTTTTT.

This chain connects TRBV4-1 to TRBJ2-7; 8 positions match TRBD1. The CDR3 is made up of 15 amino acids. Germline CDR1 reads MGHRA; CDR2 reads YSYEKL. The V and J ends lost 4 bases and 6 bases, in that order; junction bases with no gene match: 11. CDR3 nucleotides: TGCGCCAGCAGCCGAGGGAATGGACAGGGACGCGAGCAGTACTTC. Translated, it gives CASSRGNGQGREQYF.

Here the CDR3 reads CASSLDSAGNTIYF. For the CDR3, the DNA is TGCGCCAGCAGCTTGGACTCCGCCGGAAACACCATATATTTT. The chain combines TRBV5-1 with TRBJ1-3; D unresolved. Deletions cut 0 bases from V and 4 bases from J, with 8 bases between. The CDR3 extends over 14 amino acids. Germline CDR1 is SGHRS and CDR2 is YFSETQ.